A selection of T cell receptor beta chains follows, all from one sample in a study of T cell responses to AZD1222 COVID-19 vaccine. Profiled with immunoSEQ multiplex PCR; TCRdb holds only in-frame clones, not every one. The table has roughly 140,000 clones, 88% seen once. The source material was peripheral blood, sampled on day 0 of AZD1222 vaccination. These receptors came from an adult in good health. Each CDR3 is given with its conserved first and last residue. D genes are given only for firm matches. Only part of the rows carry a size: once, few, many, or a class if the clone is expanded.

V gene	clone size	J gene	D gene	CDR3 protein	CDR3 DNA
TRBV6-5	-	TRBJ1-1	TRBD1	CASRRDRLDTEAFF	TGTGCCAGCAGGAGGGACAGGTTAGACACTGAAGCTTTCTTT
TRBV6-4	-	TRBJ1-2	-	CASRGGDEGYTF	TGTGCCAGCAGGGGTGGGGACGAGGGCTACACCTTC
TRBV7-2	-	TRBJ2-2	-	CASSSSGTGELFF	TGTGCCAGCAGCTCCTCAGGTACCGGGGAGCTGTTTTTT
TRBV12-3/TRBV12-4	few	TRBJ1-6	TRBD1	CASSLTGGSPLHF	TGTGCCAGCAGTTTAACAGGGGGTTCACCCCTCCACTTT
TRBV5-4	-	TRBJ1-6	TRBD1	CASSLRTGDYNSPLHF	TGTGCCAGCAGCCTGAGGACAGGGGATTATAATTCACCCCTCCACTTT
TRBV6-1	few	TRBJ2-1	-	CASSEDAPNEQFF	TGTGCCAGCAGTGAAGATGCCCCCAATGAGCAGTTCTTC
TRBV6-4	-	TRBJ2-1	TRBD2	CASSEGTSGGNEQFF	TGTGCCAGCAGCGAAGGGACTAGCGGGGGCAATGAGCAGTTCTTC
TRBV11-2	-	TRBJ1-2	TRBD1	CAIAGTAIYYGYTF	TGTGCCATTGCCGGGACAGCTATCTACTATGGCTACACCTTC
TRBV4-2	-	TRBJ2-6	-	CASSLGASGANVLTF	TGTGCCAGCAGCCTCGGGGCCTCTGGGGCCAACGTCCTGACTTTC
TRBV20-1	-	TRBJ2-1	TRBD2	CSFKREYEQFF	TGCAGTTTTAAGCGGGAGTATGAGCAGTTCTTC
TRBV18	-	TRBJ2-2	-	CASSPTGSRTGELFF	TGTGCCAGCTCACCCACAGGCTCTCGCACCGGGGAGCTGTTTTTT
TRBV6-2/TRBV6-3	-	TRBJ1-2	-	CASSHDVRGAYGYTF	TGTGCCAGCAGCCATGATGTCAGAGGAGCCTATGGCTACACCTTC
TRBV30	-	TRBJ2-1	-	CAWNTTSGYEQFF	TGTGCCTGGAATACAACTTCCGGGTATGAGCAGTTCTTC
TRBV4-3	-	TRBJ2-7	-	CASSQDKGTEQYF	TGCGCCAGCAGCCAAGATAAGGGTACCGAGCAGTACTTC
TRBV9	-	TRBJ1-5	-	CASSPEGTPRQPQHF	TGTGCCAGCAGCCCGGAGGGGACCCCCAGACAGCCCCAGCATTTT
TRBV11-3	-	TRBJ2-1	-	CASSLVPGNEQFF	TGTGCCAGCAGCTTAGTACCTGGGAATGAGCAGTTCTTC
TRBV9	once	TRBJ2-2	-	CASSVGSRNTGELFF	TGTGCCAGCAGCGTCGGGAGTAGGAACACCGGGGAGCTGTTTTTT
TRBV30	-	TRBJ1-2	-	CAWSIANYGYTF	TGTGCCTGGAGTATCGCAAACTATGGCTACACCTTC
TRBV7-9	-	TRBJ2-1	TRBD1	CASSEQGAGDYNEQFF	TGTGCCAGCAGCGAACAGGGGGCGGGAGATTACAATGAGCAGTTCTTC
TRBV10-3	-	TRBJ1-6	-	CAIRRSGQGINSPLHF	TGTGCCATCAGGAGGTCAGGGCAGGGAATTAATTCACCCCTCCACTTT
TRBV4-1	-	TRBJ2-7	TRBD1	CASSPRGFKRRSNYEQYF	TGCGCCAGCAGCCCCAGGGGGTTCAAGCGGAGATCAAACTACGAGCAGTACTTC
TRBV5-8	-	TRBJ2-1	TRBD1	CASTRLGQKFF	TGTGCCAGCACCAGGTTGGGACAGAAGTTCTTC
TRBV3-1/TRBV3-2	-	TRBJ2-7	TRBD2	CASRLSAGNYEQYF	TGTGCCAGCAGACTCTCAGCGGGAAACTACGAGCAGTACTTC
TRBV7-2	-	TRBJ2-7	-	CASSFLSNTYEQYF	TGTGCCAGCAGCTTCCTTAGTAATACCTACGAGCAGTACTTC
TRBV9	-	TRBJ1-6	TRBD1	CASNPTGTGYSPLHF	TGTGCCAGCAATCCGACCGGGACAGGGTATTCACCCCTCCACTTT
TRBV4-3	-	TRBJ1-6	-	CASSQQGSGNSPLHF	TGCGCCAGCAGCCAGCAGGGCTCGGGTAATTCACCCCTCCACTTT
TRBV4-1	-	TRBJ2-7	-	CASSQWAGYEQYF	TGCGCCAGCAGCCAATGGGCAGGCTACGAGCAGTACTTC
TRBV5-8	-	TRBJ2-5	-	CASSFGGPSRETQYF	TGTGCCAGCAGCTTTGGAGGGCCCTCGCGCGAGACCCAGTACTTC
TRBV11-2	-	TRBJ1-1	TRBD1	CASSLTGTGSEAFF	TGTGCCAGCAGCTTAACCGGGACAGGCTCTGAAGCTTTCTTT
TRBV19	-	TRBJ1-2	-	CASSTQGSPRGYTF	TGTGCCAGTAGTACCCAGGGCTCCCCTCGGGGCTACACCTTC
TRBV5-6	-	TRBJ2-3	-	CASSRAGGRADTQYF	TGTGCCAGCAGCCGGGCTGGGGGAAGGGCAGATACGCAGTATTTT
TRBV27	-	TRBJ2-3	-	CASSPLPGSARTDTQYF	TGTGCCAGCAGTCCCCTTCCCGGGAGTGCCCGCACAGATACGCAGTATTTT
TRBV18	-	TRBJ1-2	-	CASSPRPGLAYGYTF	TGTGCCAGCTCACCCCGTCCGGGACTGGCCTATGGCTACACCTTC
TRBV5-1	-	TRBJ1-1	-	CASSQNMNTEAFF	TGCGCCAGCAGCCAGAACATGAACACTGAAGCTTTCTTT
TRBV9	-	TRBJ2-7	TRBD2	CASSVAPLAGVNEQYF	TGTGCCAGCAGCGTAGCACCCCTAGCGGGAGTCAACGAGCAGTACTTC
TRBV30	-	TRBJ2-5	TRBD2	CAWSVLAGGTGETQYF	TGTGCCTGGAGTGTACTGGCGGGAGGCACGGGAGAGACCCAGTACTTC
TRBV5-1	-	TRBJ2-3	-	CASRTTDTQYF	TGCGCCAGCAGAACCACAGATACGCAGTATTTT
TRBV7-9	-	TRBJ2-5	-	CASSPRGQGVETQYF	TGTGCCAGCAGCCCCCGGGGGCAGGGGGTAGAGACCCAGTACTTC
TRBV7-2	-	TRBJ2-1	TRBD2	CASSLVFGSGGGEQFF	TGTGCCAGCAGCTTAGTGTTTGGTAGCGGGGGGGGTGAGCAGTTCTTC
TRBV25-1	-	TRBJ2-5	TRBD1	CASSESGTGRQGTQYF	TGTGCCAGCAGTGAATCCGGGACAGGGAGGCAAGGGACCCAGTACTTC
TRBV3-1/TRBV3-2	-	TRBJ2-5	TRBD1	CASRQAGQGVETQYF	TGTGCCAGCAGACAAGCCGGACAGGGGGTCGAGACCCAGTACTTC
TRBV5-5	-	TRBJ2-7	-	CASTLTTQAHEQYF	TGTGCCAGCACCCTCACCACACAGGCCCACGAGCAGTACTTC
TRBV28	-	TRBJ2-3	TRBD1	CASSLIFSQGDIVPDTQYF	TGTGCCAGCAGTTTGATATTCTCCCAGGGGGATATTGTGCCAGATACGCAGTATTTT
TRBV5-5	-	TRBJ2-5	TRBD1	CASSTGTGRWETQYF	TGTGCCAGCAGCACGGGGACAGGGAGGTGGGAGACCCAGTACTTC
TRBV30	-	TRBJ1-5	-	CAWRGPGPDQPQHF	TGTGCCTGGAGGGGCCCGGGCCCCGATCAGCCCCAGCATTTT
TRBV29-1	few	TRBJ1-1	TRBD1	CSVKGAGMNTEAFF	TGCAGCGTTAAGGGGGCAGGGATGAACACTGAAGCTTTCTTT
TRBV2	-	TRBJ2-3	-	CATTANTDTQYF	TGTGCCACCACGGCGAACACAGATACGCAGTATTTT
TRBV7-9	-	TRBJ1-4	-	CASSDHTGLLNEKLFF	TGTGCCAGCAGCGATCACACAGGGCTTCTTAATGAAAAACTGTTTTTT
TRBV9	-	TRBJ2-7	TRBD2	CASSVGLAGSEQYF	TGTGCCAGCAGCGTAGGGCTAGCGGGAAGCGAGCAGTACTTC
TRBV7-2	-	TRBJ2-1	TRBD2	CASSSSGTSGYNEQFF	TGTGCCAGCAGCTCCTCCGGGACTAGCGGGTACAATGAGCAGTTCTTC
TRBV4-2	-	TRBJ2-3	TRBD2	CASSQYTGTSQDTQYF	TGTGCCAGCAGCCAATACACCGGGACTAGCCAAGATACGCAGTATTTT
TRBV30	-	TRBJ2-3	TRBD1	CACRDRRTDTQYF	TGTGCCTGTCGGGACAGGCGCACAGATACGCAGTATTTT
TRBV28	-	TRBJ1-3	-	CASRVRQIPGNTIYF	TGTGCCAGCAGGGTTCGACAAATCCCTGGAAACACCATATATTTT
TRBV5-4	-	TRBJ1-6	TRBD1	CASSTKSGGAVHSPLHF	TGTGCCAGCAGCACAAAGTCAGGGGGCGCAGTCCATTCACCCCTCCACTTT
TRBV27	-	TRBJ2-2	TRBD2	CASSVGLALNTGELFF	TGTGCCAGCAGTGTGGGACTAGCCCTGAACACCGGGGAGCTGTTTTTT
TRBV5-5	once	TRBJ2-5	-	CASSSGPQETQYF	TGTGCCAGCAGCTCGGGACCCCAAGAGACCCAGTACTTC
TRBV7-2	once	TRBJ1-1	-	CASSLLFGDTEAFF	TGTGCCAGCAGCTTATTGTTCGGGGACACTGAAGCTTTCTTT